This T cell receptor (beta chain) stems from a study of T cells in Graves' hyperthyroidism and ophthalmopathy. On this clonotype: The antigen remains undetermined.

V dropped 8 bases and J dropped 6; count of bases not matched to a gene: 13. The CDR3 has 15 amino acids. CDR1 and CDR2 (germline): SGHAT, FQNNGV. TCR beta CDR3 regions were amplified from RNA. HTBI primers were the set used in a first-round RT-PCR of the TCR CDR3. From the multiplex PCR reads, TCRdb called clonotypes with MiXCR, one entry per CDR3 protein. The sample consists of hundreds of thousands of distinct CDR3 sequences, 38% of them appearing once. Study-level results: Among clonotypes expanded in thyroid above 0.001, most were also found in blood.

The clonotype was recovered from a man between 18 and 29 years old with Graves' hyperthyroidism. The material sequenced was blood. The chain uses TRBV11-2 and TRBJ2-5, with 9 bases matching TRBD2. In DNA, the CDR3 is TGTGCCAGCGCATACGGGGTAGCGGGAGTAAAGACCCAGTACTTC. It encodes CASAYGVAGVKTQYF. The whole variable domain, remainder taken from reference TRBV11-2 and TRBJ2-5, is EAGVAQSPRYKIIEKRQSVAFWCNPISGHATLYWYQQILGQGPKLLIQFQNNGVVDDSQLPKDRFSAERLKGVDSTLKIQPAKLEDSAVYLCASAYGVAGVKTQYFGPGTRLLVL.